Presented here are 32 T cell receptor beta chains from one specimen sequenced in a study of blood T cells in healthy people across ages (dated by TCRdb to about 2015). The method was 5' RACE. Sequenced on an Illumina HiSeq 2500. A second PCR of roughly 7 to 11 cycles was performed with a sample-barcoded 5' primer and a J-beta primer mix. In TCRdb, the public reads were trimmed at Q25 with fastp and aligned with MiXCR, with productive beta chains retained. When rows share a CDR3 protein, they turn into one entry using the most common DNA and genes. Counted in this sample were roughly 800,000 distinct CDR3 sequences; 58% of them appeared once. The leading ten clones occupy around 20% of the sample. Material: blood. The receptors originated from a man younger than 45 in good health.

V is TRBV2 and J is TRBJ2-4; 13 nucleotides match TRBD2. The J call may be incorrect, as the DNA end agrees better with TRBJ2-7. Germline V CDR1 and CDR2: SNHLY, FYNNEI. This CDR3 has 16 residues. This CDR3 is CASSERLAGGTYEQYF. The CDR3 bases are TGTGCCAGCAGTGAAAGACTAGCGGGGGGAACCTACGAGCAGTACTTC.

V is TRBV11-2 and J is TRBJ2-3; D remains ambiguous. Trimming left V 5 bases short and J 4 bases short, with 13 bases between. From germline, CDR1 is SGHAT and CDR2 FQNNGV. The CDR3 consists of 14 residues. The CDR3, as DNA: TGTGCCAGCAGCGACGACCGCGGCGCAGATACGCAGTATTTT. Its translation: CASSDDRGADTQYF.

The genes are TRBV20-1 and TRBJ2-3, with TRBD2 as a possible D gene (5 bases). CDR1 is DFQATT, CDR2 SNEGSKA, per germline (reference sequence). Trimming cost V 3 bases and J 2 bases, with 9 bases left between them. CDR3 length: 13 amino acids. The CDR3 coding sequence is TGCAGTGCTAGTTTGCTAGCCACAGATACGCAGTATTTT. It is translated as CSASLLATDTQYF.

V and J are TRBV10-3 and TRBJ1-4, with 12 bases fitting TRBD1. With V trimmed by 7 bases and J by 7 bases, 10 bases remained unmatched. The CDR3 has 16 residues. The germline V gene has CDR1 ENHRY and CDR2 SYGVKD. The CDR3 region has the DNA TGTGCCATCACTGGGACAGGGGGCGCCGGGTGTGAAAAACTGTTTTTT. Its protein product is CAITGTGGAGCEKLFF.

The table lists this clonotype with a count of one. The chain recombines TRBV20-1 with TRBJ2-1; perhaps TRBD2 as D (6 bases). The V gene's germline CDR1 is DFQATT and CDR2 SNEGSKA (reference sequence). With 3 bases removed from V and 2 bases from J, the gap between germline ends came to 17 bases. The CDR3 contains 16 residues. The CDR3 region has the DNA TGCAGTGCTAGGGCCGATGGGGGAGGAGCCTACAATGAGCAGTTCTTC. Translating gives CSARADGGGAYNEQFF.

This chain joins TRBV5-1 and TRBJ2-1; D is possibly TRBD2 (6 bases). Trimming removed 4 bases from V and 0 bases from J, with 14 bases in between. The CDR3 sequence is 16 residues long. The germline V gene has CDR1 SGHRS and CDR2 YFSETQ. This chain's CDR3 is CASSATSQSSYNEQFF. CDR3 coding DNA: TGCGCCAGCAGCGCCACTAGCCAAAGCTCCTACAATGAGCAGTTCTTC.

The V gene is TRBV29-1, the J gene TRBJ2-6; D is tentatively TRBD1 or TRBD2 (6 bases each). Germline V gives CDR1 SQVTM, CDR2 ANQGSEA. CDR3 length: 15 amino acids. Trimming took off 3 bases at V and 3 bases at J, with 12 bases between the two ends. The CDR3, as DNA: TGCAGCGTTGAGTGGGGGGCGAGTGGGGCCAACGTCCTGACTTTC. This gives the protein CSVEWGASGANVLTF. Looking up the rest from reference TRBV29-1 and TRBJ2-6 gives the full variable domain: SAVISQKPSRDICQRGTSLTIQCQVDSQVTMMFWYRQQPGQSLTLIATANQGSEATYESGFVIDKFPISRPNLTFSTLTVSNMSPEDSSIYLCSVEWGASGANVLTFGAGSRLTVL.

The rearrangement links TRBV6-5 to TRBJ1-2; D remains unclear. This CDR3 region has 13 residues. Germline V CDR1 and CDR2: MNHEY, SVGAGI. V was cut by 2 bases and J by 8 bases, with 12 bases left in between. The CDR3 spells CASSYGETQGYTF. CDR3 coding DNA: TGTGCCAGCAGTTACGGGGAGACCCAGGGCTACACCTTC.

The CDR3 protein is CASRPQGAYGYTF. The CDR3, as DNA: TGTGCCAGCAGGCCACAGGGGGCTTATGGCTACACCTTC. The genes are TRBV6-5 and TRBJ1-2, with 9 bases fitting TRBD1. Germline V gene data show CDR1 as MNHEY and CDR2 as SVGAGI. Trimming took 6 bases from V and 5 from J; bases not matched to a gene: 4. CDR3 length: 13 amino acids.

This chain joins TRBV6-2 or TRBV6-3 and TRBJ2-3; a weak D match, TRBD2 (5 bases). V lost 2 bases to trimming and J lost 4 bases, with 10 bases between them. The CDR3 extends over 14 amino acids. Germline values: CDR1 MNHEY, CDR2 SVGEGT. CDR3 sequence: CASSYGSSADTQYF. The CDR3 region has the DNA TGTGCCAGCAGTTACGGGAGTTCTGCAGATACGCAGTATTTT.

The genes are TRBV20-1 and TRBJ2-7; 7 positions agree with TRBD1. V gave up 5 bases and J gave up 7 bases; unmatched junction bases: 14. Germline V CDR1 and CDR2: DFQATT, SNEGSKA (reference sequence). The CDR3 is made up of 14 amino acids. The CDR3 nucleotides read TGCAGTGCTCCAACCACAGGGGCCCTTAGGGAGCAGTACTTC. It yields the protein CSAPTTGALREQYF.

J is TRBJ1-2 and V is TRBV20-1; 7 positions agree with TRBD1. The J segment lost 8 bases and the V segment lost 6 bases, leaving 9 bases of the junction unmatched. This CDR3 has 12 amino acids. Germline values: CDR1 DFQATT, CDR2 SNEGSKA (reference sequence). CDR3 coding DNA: TGCAGTGCCAAGGACAGGAGAGGAGGCTACACCTTC. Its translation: CSAKDRRGGYTF.

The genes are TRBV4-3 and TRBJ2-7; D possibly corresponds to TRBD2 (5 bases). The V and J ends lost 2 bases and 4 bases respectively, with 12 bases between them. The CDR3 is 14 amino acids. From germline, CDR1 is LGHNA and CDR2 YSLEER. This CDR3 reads CASSQHHSGYEQYF. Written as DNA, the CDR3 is TGCGCCAGCAGCCAACACCACTCGGGGTACGAGCAGTACTTC.

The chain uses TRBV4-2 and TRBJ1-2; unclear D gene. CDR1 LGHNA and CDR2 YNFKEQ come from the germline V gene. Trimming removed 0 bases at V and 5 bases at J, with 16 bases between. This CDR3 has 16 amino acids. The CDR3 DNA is TGTGCCAGCAGCCAAGATCTTCCGGCAGCCACTTATGGCTACACCTTC. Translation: CASSQDLPAATYGYTF.

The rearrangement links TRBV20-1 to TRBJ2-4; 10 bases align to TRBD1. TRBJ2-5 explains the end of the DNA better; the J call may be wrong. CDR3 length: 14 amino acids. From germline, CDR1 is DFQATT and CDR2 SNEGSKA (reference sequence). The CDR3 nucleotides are TGCAGTGCTATGGATAGACAGGGGGCTGGGACCCAGTACTTC. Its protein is CSAMDRQGAGTQYF.

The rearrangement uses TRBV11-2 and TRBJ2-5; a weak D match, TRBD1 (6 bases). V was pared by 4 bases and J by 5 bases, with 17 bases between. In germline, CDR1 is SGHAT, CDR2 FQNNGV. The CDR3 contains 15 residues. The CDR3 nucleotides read TGTGCCAGCAGCTCCACGGACAGATCCTGGGAGACCCAGTACTTC. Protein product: CASSSTDRSWETQYF.

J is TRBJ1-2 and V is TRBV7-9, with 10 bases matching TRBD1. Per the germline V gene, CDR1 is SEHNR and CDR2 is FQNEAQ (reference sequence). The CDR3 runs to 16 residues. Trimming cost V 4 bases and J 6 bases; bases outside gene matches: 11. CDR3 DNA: TGTGCCAGCAGCTCCCCGGGACAGGGGCGATTAGATGGCTACACCTTC. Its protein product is CASSSPGQGRLDGYTF.

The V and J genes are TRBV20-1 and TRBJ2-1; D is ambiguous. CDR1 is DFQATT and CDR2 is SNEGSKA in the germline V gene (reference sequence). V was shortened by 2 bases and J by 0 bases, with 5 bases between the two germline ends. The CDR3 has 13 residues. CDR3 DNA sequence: TGCAGTGCTAGAAACCCCTCCTACAATGAGCAGTTCTTC. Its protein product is CSARNPSYNEQFF.

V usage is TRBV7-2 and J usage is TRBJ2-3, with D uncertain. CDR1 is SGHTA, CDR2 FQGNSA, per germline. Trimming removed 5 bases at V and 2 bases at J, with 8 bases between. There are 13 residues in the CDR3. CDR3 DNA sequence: TGTGCCAGCAGCCGGACCATCACAGATACGCAGTATTTT. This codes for CASSRTITDTQYF. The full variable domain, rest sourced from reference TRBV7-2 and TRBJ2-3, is GAGVSQSPSNKVTEKGKDVELRCDPISGHTALYWYRQSLGQGLEFLIYFQGNSAPDKSGLPSDRFSAERTGGSVSTLTIQRTQQEDSAVYLCASSRTITDTQYFGPGTRLTVL.

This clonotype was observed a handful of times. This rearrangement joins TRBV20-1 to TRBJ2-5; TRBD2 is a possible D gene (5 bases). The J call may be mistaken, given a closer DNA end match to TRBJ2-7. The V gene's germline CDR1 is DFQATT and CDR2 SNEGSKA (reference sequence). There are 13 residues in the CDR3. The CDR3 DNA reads TGCAGTGCGGTCGCTAGCAGTATTCCCGAGCAGTACTTC. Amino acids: CSAVASSIPEQYF.

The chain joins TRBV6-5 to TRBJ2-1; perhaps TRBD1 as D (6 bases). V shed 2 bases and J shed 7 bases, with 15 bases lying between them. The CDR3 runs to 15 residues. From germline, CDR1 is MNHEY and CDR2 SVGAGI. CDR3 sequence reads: CASSYGDNPGNEQFF. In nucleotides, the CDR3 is TGTGCCAGCAGTTACGGGGACAACCCAGGGAATGAGCAGTTCTTC.

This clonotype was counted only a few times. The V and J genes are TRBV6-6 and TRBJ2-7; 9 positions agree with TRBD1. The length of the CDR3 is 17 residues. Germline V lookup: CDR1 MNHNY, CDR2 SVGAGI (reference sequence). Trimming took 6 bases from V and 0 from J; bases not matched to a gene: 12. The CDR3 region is CASSQLRRTGASYEQYF. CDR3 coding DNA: TGTGCCAGCAGCCAACTCCGAAGGACAGGGGCCTCCTACGAGCAGTACTTC.

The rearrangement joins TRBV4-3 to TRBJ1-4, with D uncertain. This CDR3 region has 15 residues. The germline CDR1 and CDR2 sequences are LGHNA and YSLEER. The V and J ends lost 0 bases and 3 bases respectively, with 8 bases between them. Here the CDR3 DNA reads TGCGCCAGCAGCCAAGAGTACAGATCTAATGAAAAACTGTTTTTT. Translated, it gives CASSQEYRSNEKLFF.

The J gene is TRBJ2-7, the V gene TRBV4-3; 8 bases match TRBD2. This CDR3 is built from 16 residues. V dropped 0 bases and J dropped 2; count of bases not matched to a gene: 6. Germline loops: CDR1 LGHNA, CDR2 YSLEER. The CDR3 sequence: CASSQDLREDPYEQYF. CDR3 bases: TGCGCCAGCAGCCAAGATTTGCGGGAGGACCCCTACGAGCAGTACTTC.

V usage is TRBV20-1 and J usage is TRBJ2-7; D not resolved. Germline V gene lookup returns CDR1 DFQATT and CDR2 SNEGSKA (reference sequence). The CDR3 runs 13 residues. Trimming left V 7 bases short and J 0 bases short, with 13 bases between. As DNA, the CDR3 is TGCAGTGGAGGACGTTACAGCTCCTACGAGCAGTACTTC. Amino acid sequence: CSGGRYSSYEQYF.

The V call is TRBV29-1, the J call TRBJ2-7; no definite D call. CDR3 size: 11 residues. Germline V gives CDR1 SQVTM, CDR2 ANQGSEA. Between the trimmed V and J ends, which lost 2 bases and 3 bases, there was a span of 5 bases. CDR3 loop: CSVERDYEQYF. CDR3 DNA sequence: TGCAGCGTTGAAAGGGACTACGAGCAGTACTTC.

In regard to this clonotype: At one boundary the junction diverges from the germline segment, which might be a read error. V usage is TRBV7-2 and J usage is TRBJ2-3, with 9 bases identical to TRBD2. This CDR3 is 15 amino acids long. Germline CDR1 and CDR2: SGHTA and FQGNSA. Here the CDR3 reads CVSSSPGLATDTQYF. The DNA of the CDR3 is TGTGTCAGCAGCTCCCCGGGACTAGCCACAGATACGCAGTATTTT.

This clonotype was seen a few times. The CDR3 DNA reads TGTGCCATCAGTGAGTCAGTAGGGGTCCAAGAGACCCAGTACTTC. Amino acid sequence: CAISESVGVQETQYF. The J gene is TRBJ2-5, the V gene TRBV10-3, with D possibly matching TRBD1 (5 bases). The CDR3 is 15 amino acids. V was clipped by 0 bases and J by 1 base, with 9 bases between them. CDR1 and CDR2 (germline): ENHRY, SYGVKD.

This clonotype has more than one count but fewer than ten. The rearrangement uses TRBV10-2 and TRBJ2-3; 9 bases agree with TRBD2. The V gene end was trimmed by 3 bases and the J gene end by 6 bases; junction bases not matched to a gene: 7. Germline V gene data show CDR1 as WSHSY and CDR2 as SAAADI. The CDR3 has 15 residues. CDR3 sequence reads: CASSDPSGNWDTQYF. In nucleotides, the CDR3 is TGCGCCAGCAGTGACCCTAGCGGGAACTGGGATACGCAGTATTTT.

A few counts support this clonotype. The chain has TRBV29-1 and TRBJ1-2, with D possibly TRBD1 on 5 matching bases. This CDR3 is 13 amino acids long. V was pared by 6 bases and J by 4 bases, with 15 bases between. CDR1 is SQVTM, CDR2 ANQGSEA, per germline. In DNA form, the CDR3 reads TGCAGCGTCGCGGACACGCCCGGCTATGGCTACACCTTC. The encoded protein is CSVADTPGYGYTF.

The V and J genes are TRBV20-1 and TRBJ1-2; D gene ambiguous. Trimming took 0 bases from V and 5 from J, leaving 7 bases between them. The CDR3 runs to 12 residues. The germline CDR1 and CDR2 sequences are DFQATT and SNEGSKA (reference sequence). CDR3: CSARETSYGYTF. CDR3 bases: TGCAGTGCTAGAGAAACAAGTTATGGCTACACCTTC.

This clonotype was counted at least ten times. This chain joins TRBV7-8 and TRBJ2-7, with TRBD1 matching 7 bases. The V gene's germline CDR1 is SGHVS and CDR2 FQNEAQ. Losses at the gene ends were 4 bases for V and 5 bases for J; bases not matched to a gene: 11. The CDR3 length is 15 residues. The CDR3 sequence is CASSSLSGTDNEQYF. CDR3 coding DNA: TGTGCCAGCAGCTCGTTGTCCGGGACAGACAACGAGCAGTACTTC. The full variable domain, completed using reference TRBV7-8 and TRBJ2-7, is GAGVSQSPRYKVAKRGQDVALRCDPISGHVSLFWYQQALGQGPEFLTYFQNEAQLDKSGLPSDRFFAERPEGSVSTLKIQRTQQEDSAVYLCASSSLSGTDNEQYFGPGTRLTVT.